This T cell receptor (beta chain) was obtained from a study of shared clonotypes between healthy human individuals. Study results and caveats: Non-shared clonotypes showed lower generation probabilities than clonotypes common to all four donors. Larger estimated richness was generally seen in naive subsets than in memory subsets.

Regarding this clone: Its antigen is unidentified.

Per the germline V gene, CDR1 is SGHRS and CDR2 is YFSETQ. The CDR3 is made up of 14 amino acids. The ends were cut back, 4 bases at V and 7 bases at J, with 17 bases in the middle. At deep level, the assay was performed. Libraries were prepared by immunoSEQ multiplex PCR; TCRdb keeps only in-frame clonotypes and omits some of them. The sample gives around 2.5 million clones, 90% to 95% of which show up once; 0.35% to 0.45% is in the top ten. Partitioning of CD4+ cells yielded a CD45RA+ naive subset and a CD45RA-negative memory subset. The chain is built from TRBV5-1 and TRBJ2-5; a weak D match, TRBD2 (6 bases). The sequence came from a man aged 18 to 30 in good health. Some clones in this sample may be carry-over from other donors' samples. The sample consisted of naive CD4+ T cells from PBMCs. Subset here: CD45RA+ positively selected. As DNA, the CDR3 is TGCGCCAGCAGCGTGGACTACCTCTCTAGGACCCAGTACTTC. This translates into CASSVDYLSRTQYF.